Listed below are T cell receptor beta chains from one sample, sequenced in a study of T cell responses to AZD1222 COVID-19 vaccine. Libraries were prepared by immunoSEQ multiplex PCR; TCRdb keeps only in-frame clonotypes and omits some of them. The repertoire consists of around 20,000 clones, with approximately 80% occurring once and the leading ten covering approximately 22%. The material was peripheral blood, obtained 28 days after the second AZD1222 dose. All receptors come from an adult who received the AZD1222 COVID-19 vaccine. CDR3s leave out the opening cysteine and the closing phenylalanine or tryptophan.

v_call: TRBV11-2
cdr3_aa: ASSPQGLEKLF

v_call: TRBV15
cdr3_aa: ATSVRQGTKETQY

v_call: TRBV4-2
cdr3_aa: ASSQGLWGQGAWEQY

v_call: TRBV4-2
cdr3_aa: ASSQGGREQY

v_call: TRBV10-3
cdr3_aa: AISGRDSTFTYEQY

v_call: TRBV10-1
cdr3_aa: ASSESHNAIGTGFDEQF

v_call: TRBV7-2
cdr3_aa: ASSSGQGGYEQY

v_call: TRBV13
cdr3_aa: ASSLPDHYRGYT

v_call: TRBV7-8
cdr3_aa: ASSPFYEQY

v_call: TRBV6-2/TRBV6-3
cdr3_aa: ASSYRLGQTYEQY

v_call: TRBV5-5
cdr3_aa: ASSLRQGSGYEQY

v_call: TRBV2
cdr3_aa: ASTRDGANEKLF

v_call: TRBV7-2
cdr3_aa: ASSLARQETQY

v_call: TRBV10-1
cdr3_aa: ASSEGDYNEQF

v_call: TRBV5-4
cdr3_aa: ASSSTGTGYNEQF

v_call: TRBV5-5
cdr3_aa: ASSPQGAEAF

v_call: TRBV7-9
cdr3_aa: ASSLVGRGLRANNEQF

v_call: TRBV7-8
cdr3_aa: ASSTQGQGSGNTIY

v_call: TRBV9
cdr3_aa: ASSAGLADSYEQY

v_call: TRBV4-3
cdr3_aa: ASSQDGTGTGGNQPQH

v_call: TRBV28
cdr3_aa: ASGSYGYT

v_call: TRBV28
cdr3_aa: ASRRTSGRNYEQY

v_call: TRBV5-1
cdr3_aa: ASSLAPTGGGQPQH

v_call: TRBV29-1
cdr3_aa: SAADRGQPQH

v_call: TRBV5-4
cdr3_aa: ASSLAASSYEQY

v_call: TRBV30
cdr3_aa: AWSRGGTGGKGYT

v_call: TRBV19
cdr3_aa: ASSTDRTPGNTIY